The clone carrying this T cell receptor (beta chain) was detected once. The antigen is undetermined. TCRdb's table, derived via immunoSEQ multiplex PCR, lists solely in-frame clones and lacks some. The data contain 150,000 to 200,000 clones, approximately 93% of them singletons. The source of the sample is a study of T cell responses to AZD1222 COVID-19 vaccine. The V gene end was trimmed by 3 bases and the J gene end by 1 base; junction bases not matched to a gene: 3. The CDR3 consists of 14 residues. Germline V gene lookup returns CDR1 DFQATT and CDR2 SNEGSKA (reference sequence). Overall study findings and caveats: Donor demographics were predominantly white British with a female majority; clonal diversity may be underestimated. Spike-wide vaccine-associated CD4 TCRs dominated at 160-218 and 743-854. Recipients of two AZD1222 doses showed rising Spike-specific TCR breadth and depth.

V is TRBV20-1 and J is TRBJ1-1; 9 bases agree with TRBD1. This specimen consisted of peripheral blood, obtained on day 0 of AZD1222 vaccination. This clonotype originated in an adult in good health. The CDR3 here is CSASGDRANTEAFF. The CDR3 nucleotides are TGCAGTGCTAGTGGGGACAGGGCGAACACTGAAGCTTTCTTT.